This TCR beta chain was observed in a study of technical replicates of blood from a handful of donors. Germline loops: CDR1 SEHNR, CDR2 FQNEAQ (reference sequence). This CDR3 spans 13 amino acids. Deletions cut 1 base from V and 6 bases from J, with 7 bases between. Profiling relied on immunoSEQ multiplex PCR, and the TCRdb table lists in-frame clones only, not all of them. The top ten clones hold around 0.4% of a sample with about 82,000 clones, over 90% of them seen once. Sequenced material: T cells isolated from PBMCs. The gene calls are TRBV7-9 and TRBJ1-5, with D unresolved. The sequence came from a human donor in good health. CDR3 region: CASSLGESQPQHF. DNA of the CDR3: TGTGCCAGCAGCTTAGGTGAGAGTCAGCCCCAGCATTTT.